The next 13 T cell receptor beta chains were all read from a single sample in a study of liver allograft versus peripheral blood T cells. For the study at large: What was compared were the T cell receptor repertoires in transplanted livers and those in the peripheral blood of recipients.

From the reads, TCRdb called clonotypes with MiXCR, one entry per CDR3 protein. The table lists about 9,200 distinct CDR3 sequences, 20% of them singletons. These receptors all come from a human patient who had a liver transplant. Some T cells may trace back to the graft donor.

The V gene is TRBV5-4, the J gene TRBJ2-2, with 10 bases fitting TRBD1. V shed 4 bases, J shed 7 bases, and the junction held 10 bases outside the gene matches. This CDR3 contains 16 residues. Germline CDR1 and CDR2: SGHNT and YYREEE (reference sequence). The CDR3 region is CASSLTGTGESGELFF. The CDR3 DNA reads as TGTGCCAGCAGCCTAACTGGGACAGGGGAGAGCGGGGAGCTGTTTTTT. Based on the CDR3 plus reference TRBV5-4 and TRBJ2-2, the full variable domain is ETGVTQSPTHLIKTRGQQVTLRCSSQSGHNTVSWYQQALGQGPQFIFQYYREEENGRGNFPPRFSGLQFPNYSSELNVNALELDDSALYLCASSLTGTGESGELFFGEGSRLTVL.

The chain joins TRBV27 to TRBJ2-6; D perhaps matches TRBD1 (5 bases). V lost 7 bases to trimming and J lost 2 bases, with 18 bases between them. The CDR3 sequence is 17 residues long. CDR1 MNHEY and CDR2 SMNVEV come from the germline V gene (reference sequence). The CDR3 here is CASKNPGFPPGANVLTF. The CDR3 DNA follows: TGTGCCAGCAAGAACCCAGGGTTCCCCCCTGGGGCCAACGTCCTGACTTTC.

The V call is TRBV6-5, the J call TRBJ2-3; TRBD2 matches at 8 bases. Germline CDR1 MNHEY, CDR2 SVGAGI. V shed 6 bases and J 0 bases; nucleotides not matched to a gene: 5. The CDR3 is made up of 15 amino acids. As DNA, the CDR3 is TGTGCCAGCAGGAATAGCGGGGCAAGCACAGATACGCAGTATTTT. The encoded protein is CASRNSGASTDTQYF.

This clonotype was recorded a few times. The V and J genes are TRBV18 and TRBJ1-1; D might be TRBD1 (5 bases). V was pared by 4 bases and J by 6 bases, with 15 bases between. Germline values: CDR1 KGHSH, CDR2 LQKENI. The CDR3 is 14 residues long. The CDR3 sequence: CASSQVGGLSEAFF. In nucleotides, the CDR3 is TGTGCCAGCTCACAGGTCGGGGGACTCTCTGAAGCTTTCTTT.

J is TRBJ1-5 and V is TRBV20-1; 8 bases match TRBD1. CDR1 DFQATT and CDR2 SNEGSKA come from the germline V gene (reference sequence). CDR3 size: 15 residues. J gave up 6 bases and V 1 base, and 8 bases lay outside the gene matches. The CDR3 sequence: CSARGAGGGVQPQHF. The CDR3 region has the DNA TGCAGTGCTAGAGGGGCAGGGGGCGGTGTTCAGCCCCAGCATTTT.

This clonotype was seen only once. The CDR3: CASSRGSPQGGGNTEAFF. The CDR3 DNA is TGTGCCAGCAGCCGAGGGTCGCCGCAGGGAGGAGGAAACACTGAAGCTTTCTTT. The rearrangement uses TRBV7-9 and TRBJ1-1, with a possible D match to TRBD1 (5 bases). The V end lost 5 bases, the J end lost 2 bases, and 24 bases lay between the germline ends. Germline V gene data show CDR1 as SEHNR and CDR2 as FQNEAQ (reference sequence). The CDR3 covers 18 residues. Supplemented by reference TRBV7-9 and TRBJ1-1, the full variable domain reads DTGVSQNPRHKITKRGQNVTFRCDPISEHNRLYWYRQTLGQGPEFLTYFQNEAQLEKSRLLSDRFSAERPKGSFSTLEIQRTEQGDSAMYLCASSRGSPQGGGNTEAFFGQGTRLTVV.

This clonotype is medium-sized within its sample. The gene calls are TRBV28 and TRBJ1-1, with TRBD1 matching 9 bases. Trimming cost V 5 bases and J 4 bases; bases outside gene matches: 8. Germline V gene lookup returns CDR1 MDHEN and CDR2 SYDVKM. The CDR3 is 15 amino acids. The CDR3 spells CASSPSGTGITEAFF. The CDR3 coding sequence is TGTGCCAGCAGTCCCTCCGGGACAGGGATCACTGAAGCTTTCTTT.

Judged by abundance, this clonotype is medium-sized (0.01 to 0.1%). The chain employs TRBV18 and TRBJ2-3; D is unresolved. CDR3 length: 14 amino acids. V was clipped by 3 bases and J by 4 bases, with 11 bases between them. Germline-derived CDR1 and CDR2 are KGHSH and LQKENI. As DNA, the CDR3 is TGTGCCAGCTCACCGGGTCTTGGCGCAGATACGCAGTATTTT. It encodes CASSPGLGADTQYF. Filled out from reference TRBV18 and TRBJ2-3, the complete variable domain reads NAGVMQNPRHLVRRRGQEARLRCSPMKGHSHVYWYRQLPEEGLKFMVYLQKENIIDESGMPKERFSAEFPKEGPSILRIQQVVRGDSAAYFCASSPGLGADTQYFGPGTRLTVL.

This clonotype occurred a few times. The CDR3, as DNA: TGTGCCAGCAGAGATAATAGGCGGCTAGCGGGCACTAGCACAGATACGCAGTATTTT. As protein: CASRDNRRLAGTSTDTQYF. The chain is built from TRBV25-1 and TRBJ2-3; 8 nucleotides line up with TRBD2. Germline CDR1 reads MGHDK; CDR2 reads SYGVNS. Trimming cost V 6 bases and J 0 bases; bases outside gene matches: 17. The CDR3 is 19 amino acids.

This clonotype occurred many times. The chain carries TRBV6-1 and TRBJ1-3; the D is unclear. The V end was cut by 2 bases, the J end by 3 bases, with 2 bases between. CDR3 length: 12 residues. Germline V gene lookup returns CDR1 MNHNS and CDR2 SASEGT. CDR3 DNA: TGTGCCAGCAGTGAACGTGGAAACACCATATATTTT. Amino acids: CASSERGNTIYF.

This clonotype ranks as medium-sized. This rearrangement joins TRBV19 to TRBJ2-3; D ambiguous. The CDR3 runs 16 residues. CDR1 LNHDA and CDR2 SQIVND come from the germline V gene (reference sequence). Trimming stripped 3 bases from V and 2 bases from J, with 15 bases between. CDR3 coding DNA: TGTGCCAGTAGTATCAGTCTAGTTTTATCCACAGATACGCAGTATTTT. Translation: CASSISLVLSTDTQYF. Drawing the rest from reference TRBV19 and TRBJ2-3, the complete variable domain is DGGITQSPKYLFRKEGQNVTLSCEQNLNHDAMYWYRQDPGQGLRLIYYSQIVNDFQKGDIAEGYSVSREKKESFPLTVTSAQKNPTAFYLCASSISLVLSTDTQYFGPGTRLTVL.

This clonotype has ten or more counts. The CDR3 sequence: CASSANRANYGYTF. The CDR3 coding sequence is TGTGCCAGTAGTGCAAACAGAGCTAACTATGGCTACACCTTC. This rearrangement joins TRBV19 to TRBJ1-2; D remains unclear. V lost 5 bases to trimming and J lost 0 bases, with 10 bases between them. The CDR3 runs 14 residues. CDR1 is LNHDA, CDR2 SQIVND, per germline (reference sequence). Based on the CDR3 plus reference TRBV19 and TRBJ1-2, the full variable domain is DGGITQSPKYLFRKEGQNVTLSCEQNLNHDAMYWYRQDPGQGLRLIYYSQIVNDFQKGDIAEGYSVSREKKESFPLTVTSAQKNPTAFYLCASSANRANYGYTFGSGTRLTVV.

This clonotype is classed as medium-sized (0.01 to 0.1%). The chain links TRBV9 to TRBJ1-3; no clear D gene. V lost 3 bases to trimming and J lost 0 bases, with 13 bases between them. The germline V gene has CDR1 SGDLS and CDR2 YYNGEE. CDR3 length equals 16 residues. The CDR3 region is CASSATTPSSGNTIYF. CDR3 DNA sequence: TGTGCCAGCAGCGCAACGACACCGTCCTCTGGAAACACCATATATTTT.